This TCR beta chain comes out of a study of blood T cell repertoires in COVID-19. Overall study context: Sample material is recorded as cDNA or gDNA derived from T cells, B-cell-depleted T cells, or PBMCs.

Sequenced by immunoSEQ multiplex PCR; TCRdb stores in-frame clones only, minus some. The sample includes 250,000 to 350,000 clones, roughly 83% seen only once; the top ten take more than 1.4%. Specimen: peripheral blood. The receptor was derived from a human donor with COVID-19, enrolled during active disease. The donor label of this sample is uncertain.

The CDR3 sequence: CASRRELLSSYEQYF. The CDR3 region has the DNA TGTGCCAGCAGGCGAGAGCTCTTGAGCTCCTACGAGCAGTACTTC. This chain connects TRBV6-5 to TRBJ2-7; D gene ambiguous. Trimming pared 6 bases from V and 0 bases from J, leaving 15 bases between. The V gene's germline CDR1 is MNHEY and CDR2 SVGAGI. CDR3 length: 15 residues.